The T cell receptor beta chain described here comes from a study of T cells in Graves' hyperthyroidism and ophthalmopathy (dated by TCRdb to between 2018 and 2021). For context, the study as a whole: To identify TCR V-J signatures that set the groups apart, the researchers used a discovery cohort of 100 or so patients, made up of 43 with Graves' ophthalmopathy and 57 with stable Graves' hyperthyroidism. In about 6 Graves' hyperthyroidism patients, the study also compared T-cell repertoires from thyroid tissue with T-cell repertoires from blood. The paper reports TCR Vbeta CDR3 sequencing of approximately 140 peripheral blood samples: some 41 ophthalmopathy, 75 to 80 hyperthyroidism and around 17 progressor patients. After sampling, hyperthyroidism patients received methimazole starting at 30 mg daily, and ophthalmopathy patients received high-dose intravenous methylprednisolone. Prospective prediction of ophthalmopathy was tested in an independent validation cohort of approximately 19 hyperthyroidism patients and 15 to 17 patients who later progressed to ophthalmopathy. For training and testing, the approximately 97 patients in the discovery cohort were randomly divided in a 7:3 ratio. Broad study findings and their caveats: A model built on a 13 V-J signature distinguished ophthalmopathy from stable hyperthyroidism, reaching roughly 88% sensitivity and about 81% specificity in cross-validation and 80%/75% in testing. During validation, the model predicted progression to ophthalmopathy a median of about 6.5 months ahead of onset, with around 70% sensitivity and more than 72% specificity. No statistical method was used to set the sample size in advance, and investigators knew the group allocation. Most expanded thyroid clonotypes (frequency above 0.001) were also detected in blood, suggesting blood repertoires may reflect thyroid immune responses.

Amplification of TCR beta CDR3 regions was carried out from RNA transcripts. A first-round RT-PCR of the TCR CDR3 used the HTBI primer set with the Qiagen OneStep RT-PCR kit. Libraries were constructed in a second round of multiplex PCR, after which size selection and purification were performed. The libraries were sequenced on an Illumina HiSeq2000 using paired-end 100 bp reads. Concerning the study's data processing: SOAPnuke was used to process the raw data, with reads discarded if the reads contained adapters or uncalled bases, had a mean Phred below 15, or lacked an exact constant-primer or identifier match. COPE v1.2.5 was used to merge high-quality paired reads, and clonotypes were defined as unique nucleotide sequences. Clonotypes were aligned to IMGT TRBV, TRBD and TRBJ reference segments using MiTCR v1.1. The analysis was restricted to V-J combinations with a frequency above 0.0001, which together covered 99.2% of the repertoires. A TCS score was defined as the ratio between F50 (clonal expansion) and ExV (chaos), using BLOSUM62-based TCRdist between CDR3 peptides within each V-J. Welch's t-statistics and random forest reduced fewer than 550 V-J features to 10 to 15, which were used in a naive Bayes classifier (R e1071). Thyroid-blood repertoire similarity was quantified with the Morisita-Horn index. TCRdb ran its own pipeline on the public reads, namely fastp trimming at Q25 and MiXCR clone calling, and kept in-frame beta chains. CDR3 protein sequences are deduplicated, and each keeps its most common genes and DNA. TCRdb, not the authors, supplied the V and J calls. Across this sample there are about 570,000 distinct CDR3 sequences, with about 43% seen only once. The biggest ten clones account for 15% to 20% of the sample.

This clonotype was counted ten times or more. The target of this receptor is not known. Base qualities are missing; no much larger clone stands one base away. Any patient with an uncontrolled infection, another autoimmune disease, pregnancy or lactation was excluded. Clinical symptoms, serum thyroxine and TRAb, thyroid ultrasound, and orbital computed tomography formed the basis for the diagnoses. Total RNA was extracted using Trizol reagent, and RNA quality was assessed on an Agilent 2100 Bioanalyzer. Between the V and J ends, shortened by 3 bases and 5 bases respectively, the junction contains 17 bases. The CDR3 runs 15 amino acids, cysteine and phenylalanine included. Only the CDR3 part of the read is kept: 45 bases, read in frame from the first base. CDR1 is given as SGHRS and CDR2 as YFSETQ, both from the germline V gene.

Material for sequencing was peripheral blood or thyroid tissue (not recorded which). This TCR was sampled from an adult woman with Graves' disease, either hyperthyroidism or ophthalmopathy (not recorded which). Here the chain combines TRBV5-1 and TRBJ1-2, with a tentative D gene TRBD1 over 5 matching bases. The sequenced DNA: TGCGCCAGCAGCTATAGCCCCGGGACGGATTATGGCTACACCTTC. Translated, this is CASSYSPGTDYGYTF.